The 21 T cell receptor beta chains presented below share a single source sample, sequenced in a study of cytomegalovirus exposure and HLA in healthy donors. The PCR made use of 60 Vbeta and 13 Jbeta primers. Generated by immunoSEQ multiplex PCR, the TCRdb table keeps only in-frame clones and is missing some. The table includes more than 85,000 clones, more than 75% detected once. The sample taken for sequencing was PBMCs. These receptors were taken from a middle-aged man in good health and CMV-seronegative.

This clone was detected once. The CDR3: CASSFPGTSGEVFRDTQYF. CDR3 sequence (DNA): TGTGCCAGCAGTTTTCCTGGGACTAGCGGGGAAGTATTTAGAGATACGCAGTATTTT. The chain is built from TRBV28 and TRBJ2-3; TRBD2 aligns across 13 bases. CDR3 length: 19 amino acids. The J segment lost 5 bases and the V segment lost 3 bases, leaving 14 bases of the junction unmatched. Germline V gives CDR1 MDHEN, CDR2 SYDVKM. Complete variable domain (other parts from reference TRBV28 and TRBJ2-3): DVKVTQSSRYLVKRTGEKVFLECVQDMDHENMFWYRQDPGLGLRLIYFSYDVKMKEKGDIPEGYSVSREKKERFSLILESASTNQTSMYLCASSFPGTSGEVFRDTQYFGPGTRLTVL.

The table lists this clone with a count of one. The chain is built from TRBV6-4 and TRBJ2-1; 10 bases line up with TRBD2. Unmatched junction bases numbered 8, after V lost 2 bases and J lost 4 bases. CDR1 and CDR2 from the germline V gene are MRHNA and SNTAGT. CDR3 size: 17 residues. CDR3 residues: CASSDGESSGGYNEQFF. The CDR3 nucleotides read TGTGCCAGCAGTGACGGGGAATCTAGCGGGGGTTACAATGAGCAGTTCTTC.

CDR3: CASSIDPPSGGYQETQYF. The CDR3 nucleotides are TGTGCCAGTAGTATAGACCCCCCTAGCGGGGGCTACCAAGAGACCCAGTACTTC. The chain employs TRBV19 and TRBJ2-5; TRBD2 aligns across 10 bases. The CDR3 runs 18 residues. The junction had 7 bases not matched to a gene; V was cut back by 0 bases and J by 0 bases. The V gene's germline CDR1 is LNHDA and CDR2 SQIVND (reference sequence).

The chain couples TRBV4-2 to TRBJ2-3; TRBD2 is a possible D gene (7 bases). CDR3 length: 15 amino acids. CDR1 is LGHNA and CDR2 is YNFKEQ in the germline V gene. V dropped 8 bases and J dropped 0 bases, with 15 bases sitting between them. CDR3 protein: CASHPGGRSTDTQYF. CDR3 DNA: TGTGCCAGCCACCCGGGGGGCCGCAGCACAGATACGCAGTATTTT.

J is TRBJ2-5 and V is TRBV15, with a tentative D call TRBD2 (7 bases). Per germline, CDR1 LNHNV and CDR2 YYDKDF (reference sequence). The V end lost 4 bases, the J end lost 1 base, and 10 bases lay between the germline ends. The CDR3 length is 14 residues. CDR3: CATSMGGPQETQYF. The DNA for the CDR3 is TGTGCCACCAGCATGGGGGGGCCCCAAGAGACCCAGTACTTC.

The CDR3: CASSFPPEGVTPEQYF. CDR3 bases: TGTGCCAGCAGTTTTCCACCCGAGGGCGTCACCCCCGAGCAGTACTTC. V gene TRBV28 combines with J gene TRBJ2-7; D possibly corresponds to TRBD2 (5 bases). CDR1 and CDR2 (germline): MDHEN, SYDVKM. The CDR3 loop spans 16 amino acids. V was cut by 3 bases and J by 6 bases, with 21 bases left in between.

The rearrangement uses TRBV28 and TRBJ2-5; D gene unclear. Trimming cost V 2 bases and J 5 bases, with 15 bases left between them. The CDR3 is 15 amino acids. CDR1 is MDHEN, CDR2 SYDVKM, per germline. The CDR3 protein is CASSLIAYLRETQYF. As DNA, the CDR3 is TGTGCCAGCAGTTTAATCGCATACCTGAGGGAGACCCAGTACTTC.

V gene TRBV19 combines with J gene TRBJ1-5; TRBD1 matches 8 bases. The CDR3 loop spans 15 amino acids. V shed 7 bases, J shed 1 base, and the junction held 6 bases outside the gene matches. The germline gives CDR1 LNHDA, CDR2 SQIVND (reference sequence). CDR3 sequence: CASKAGGFSNQPQHF. Written as DNA, the CDR3 is TGTGCCAGTAAGGCAGGGGGCTTCAGCAATCAGCCCCAGCATTTT. The whole variable domain, remainder taken from reference TRBV19 and TRBJ1-5, is DGGITQSPKYLFRKEGQNVTLSCEQNLNHDAMYWYRQDPGQGLRLIYYSQIVNDFQKGDIAEGYSVSREKKESFPLTVTSAQKNPTAFYLCASKAGGFSNQPQHFGDGTRLSIL.

The chain uses TRBV14 and TRBJ1-1, with D hard to call. With 3 bases removed from V and 4 bases from J, the gap between germline ends came to 15 bases. Germline CDR1 reads SGHDN; CDR2 reads FVKESK. This CDR3 is built from 15 residues. CDR3 region: CASSHVGRGGTEAFF. In DNA, the CDR3 is TGTGCCAGCAGCCACGTAGGGAGAGGAGGCACTGAAGCTTTCTTT.

There are a few counts of this clone. The chain has TRBV7-2 and TRBJ2-5; a possible D gene is TRBD2 (6 bases). Germline V gives CDR1 SGHTA, CDR2 FQGNSA. The CDR3 has 14 amino acids. V lost 5 bases and J 5 bases, leaving 15 bases between the germline ends. In DNA form, the CDR3 reads TGTGCCAGCAGCCTCGCTTGGCGGGGTGAGACCCAGTACTTC. Its translation is CASSLAWRGETQYF.

This clone was seen only once. The CDR3 bases are TGTGCCAGTAGTGCTGTCTCCTCGGGGGACATTCAGTACTTC. This translates into CASSAVSSGDIQYF. V gene TRBV19 combines with J gene TRBJ2-4; tentative D call: TRBD2 (6 bases). CDR3 length equals 14 residues. The germline V gene encodes CDR1 LNHDA and CDR2 SQIVND (reference sequence). The V gene lost 5 bases and the J gene lost 8 bases, with 16 bases spanning the gap.

The V and J genes are TRBV10-3 and TRBJ1-5; possible D gene TRBD1, 6 bases. V was cut by 7 bases and J by 1 base, with 11 bases left in between. The CDR3 has 14 amino acids. Germline CDR1 ENHRY, CDR2 SYGVKD. CDR3 sequence (DNA): TGTGCCATCAACAGGGAGGGGAGCAATCAGCCCCAGCATTTT. It specifies CAINREGSNQPQHF.

The chain carries TRBV5-4 and TRBJ1-1, with 10 bases matching TRBD1. V lost 4 bases to trimming and J lost 1 base; unmatched junction nucleotides: 4. CDR3 size: 15 residues. Germline loops: CDR1 SGHNT, CDR2 YYREEE (reference sequence). CDR3 sequence: CASSTRDRGNTEAFF. In DNA form, the CDR3 reads TGTGCCAGCAGCACCCGGGACAGGGGGAACACTGAAGCTTTCTTT.

The chain is built from TRBV9 and TRBJ2-2; 8 bases fit TRBD1. The CDR3 length is 15 residues. Trimming at V came to 0 bases and at J to 5 bases, leaving 3 bases not matched to a gene. Germline CDR1 SGDLS, CDR2 YYNGEE. The CDR3 spells CASSVGQGRTGELFF. Written as DNA, the CDR3 is TGTGCCAGCAGCGTAGGACAGGGGCGGACCGGGGAGCTGTTTTTT.

This clone was seen a few times. J is TRBJ2-4 and V is TRBV5-4; TRBD1 matches at 7 bases. Germline V CDR1 and CDR2: SGHNT, YYREEE (reference sequence). V shed 2 bases, J shed 6 bases, and the junction held 8 bases outside the gene matches. The CDR3 contains 15 residues. CDR3 amino acids: CASSFEGAVGNIQYF. CDR3 DNA sequence: TGTGCCAGCAGCTTTGAGGGGGCGGTGGGAAACATTCAGTACTTC.

The chain couples TRBV6-5 to TRBJ1-1, with 7 bases matching TRBD1. The CDR3 contains 15 residues. The germline CDR1 and CDR2 sequences are MNHEY and SVGAGI. V lost 6 bases to trimming and J lost 1 base; unmatched junction nucleotides: 8. DNA for the CDR3: TGTGCCAGCAGCACACAGGGGATGAGGAACACTGAAGCTTTCTTT. As protein: CASSTQGMRNTEAFF.

This clone showed up just once. The genes are TRBV6-5 and TRBJ2-1; 14 nucleotides agree with TRBD2. J gave up 7 bases and V 5 bases, and 1 base lay outside the gene matches. Germline CDR1 is MNHEY and CDR2 is SVGAGI. This CDR3 is 14 amino acids long. The CDR3 bases are TGTGCCAGCAGTAGGACTAGCGGGGGGAATGAGCAGTTCTTC. This codes for CASSRTSGGNEQFF.

The chain combines TRBV15 with TRBJ1-2, with 7 positions matching TRBD1. V dropped 1 base and J dropped 8; count of bases not matched to a gene: 4. The germline gives CDR1 LNHNV, CDR2 YYDKDF (reference sequence). There are 13 residues in the CDR3. Here the CDR3 reads CATSRGQGEGYTF. Written as DNA, the CDR3 is TGTGCCACCAGCAGAGGACAGGGTGAAGGCTACACCTTC.

In this sample, this clone turned up a few times. The chain joins TRBV6-1 to TRBJ2-2; tentative D call: TRBD2 (7 bases). The germline CDR1 and CDR2 sequences are MNHNS and SASEGT. The germline V and J ends were trimmed by 4 bases and 8 bases, with 14 bases remaining between them. The CDR3 runs 14 residues. In nucleotides, the CDR3 is TGTGCCAGCAGTGTAGGGGGGGCCCGTGGGGAGCTGTTTTTT. It codes for CASSVGGARGELFF.

This clone was seen only a few times. The chain employs TRBV28 and TRBJ1-4; possibly TRBD1 for D (6 bases). V was trimmed by 2 bases and J by 5 bases, leaving 9 bases between them. Germline CDR1 is MDHEN and CDR2 is SYDVKM. The CDR3 runs to 14 residues. CDR3 DNA sequence: TGTGCCAGCAGTTTAGTAGACAGGAATGAAAAACTGTTTTTT. Protein sequence: CASSLVDRNEKLFF.

V gene TRBV9 combines with J gene TRBJ2-5; tentative D call: TRBD1 (6 bases). CDR3 size: 15 residues. V was shortened by 3 bases and J by 4 bases, with 16 bases between the two germline ends. The germline CDR1 and CDR2 sequences are SGDLS and YYNGEE. CDR3 amino acids: CASSAGQRSGETQYF. The CDR3 DNA is TGTGCCAGCAGCGCGGGACAAAGGTCGGGAGAGACCCAGTACTTC.